The 16 T cell receptor beta chains listed next were all sequenced from one sample in a study of blood T cell repertoires in COVID-19. The assay was immunoSEQ multiplex PCR, and TCRdb's table has in-frame clones only and misses some. The sample yields over 400,000 clones, more than 85% seen once. The sequencing sample was made of PBMCs or T cells enriched from blood (not recorded which). All receptors come from an older woman who had recovered from COVID-19.

The J gene is TRBJ1-6, the V gene TRBV2; the match to TRBD1 covers 8 bases. The junction had 12 bases not matched to a gene; V was cut back by 7 bases and J by 10 bases. The CDR3 is 15 amino acids. CDR1 and CDR2 from the germline V gene are SNHLY and FYNNEI. This CDR3 reads CASTDRGTGGSPLHF. CDR3 DNA sequence: TGTGCCAGCACCGACAGGGGAACCGGGGGATCACCCCTCCACTTT.

This clone occurred once. This chain joins TRBV6-4 and TRBJ1-2, with TRBD1 matching over 8 bases. From germline, CDR1 is MRHNA and CDR2 SNTAGT. The V gene end was trimmed by 6 bases and the J gene end by 3 bases; junction bases not matched to a gene: 3. The CDR3 runs to 13 residues. CDR3 amino acids: CASRPDRDYGYTF. The CDR3 nucleotides read TGTGCCAGCAGGCCGGACAGGGACTATGGCTACACCTTC.

The V and J genes are TRBV5-1 and TRBJ1-6; D might be TRBD1 (5 bases). The CDR3 loop spans 15 amino acids. Trimming cost V 2 bases and J 0 bases, with 6 bases left between them. The germline CDR1 and CDR2 sequences are SGHRS and YFSETQ. CDR3 amino acids: CASSFDSSYNSPLHF. The CDR3 bases are TGCGCCAGCAGCTTCGACAGCTCCTATAATTCACCCCTCCACTTT. Variable domain in full (rest from reference TRBV5-1 and TRBJ1-6): KAGVTQTPRYLIKTRGQQVTLSCSPISGHRSVSWYQQTPGQGLQFLFEYFSETQRNKGNFPGRFSGRQFSNSRSEMNVSTLELGDSALYLCASSFDSSYNSPLHFGNGTRLTVT.

DNA for the CDR3: TGTGCCAGCAGTACCAGGGGGCCTGAAGCTTTCTTT. Translating gives CASSTRGPEAFF. This chain uses TRBV28 with TRBJ1-1, with 8 bases matching TRBD1. The CDR3 is 12 residues long. CDR1 and CDR2 (germline): MDHEN, SYDVKM. Trimming cost V 5 bases and J 6 bases; bases outside gene matches: 2.

The CDR3 nucleotides are TGTGCCAGCAGTTATAAGAGACAGGGGTATAATTCACCCCTCCACTTT. Its protein is CASSYKRQGYNSPLHF. This sequence joins TRBV6-5 and TRBJ1-6; 8 bases map to TRBD1. V was pared by 3 bases and J by 4 bases, with 5 bases of the junction left unmatched. Germline-derived CDR1 and CDR2 are MNHEY and SVGAGI. There are 16 residues in the CDR3.

This chain uses TRBV24-1 with TRBJ2-3; 9 bases agree with TRBD1. The V segment lost 4 bases and the J segment 5 bases; nucleotides outside the gene matches: 6. CDR1 and CDR2 from the germline V gene are KGHDR and SFDVKD. The CDR3 spans 15 residues. CDR3 nucleotides: TGTGCCACCAGTGACCCAGGACAGGGGTTAGATACGCAGTATTTT. It is translated as CATSDPGQGLDTQYF.

V is TRBV25-1 and J is TRBJ1-2; D unclear. This CDR3 has 13 amino acids. V was clipped by 6 bases and J by 8 bases, with 16 bases between them. Germline loops: CDR1 MGHDK, CDR2 SYGVNS. Here the CDR3 DNA reads TGTGCCAGCAGCATAACGGCCTTCGGGGGCTACACCTTC. It codes for CASSITAFGGYTF.

This clone was counted a single time. The chain links TRBV6-5 to TRBJ1-2; D perhaps matches TRBD1 (6 bases). The CDR3 covers 13 residues. Per the germline V gene, CDR1 is MNHEY and CDR2 is SVGAGI. V shed 2 bases and J shed 6 bases, with 10 bases lying between them. The CDR3 spells CASSYPRGNGYTF. The CDR3 coding sequence is TGTGCCAGCAGTTACCCGAGGGGGAATGGCTACACCTTC.

The table lists this clone with a count of one. The chain links TRBV7-8 to TRBJ2-1; 9 bases agree with TRBD2. V lost 5 bases and J lost 4; bases outside the gene matches: 6. The V gene's germline CDR1 is SGHVS and CDR2 FQNEAQ. The CDR3 has 15 amino acids. The DNA of the CDR3 is TGTGCCAGCAGCCTAAACGCGGGGGGGTACAATGAGCAGTTCTTC. Residues: CASSLNAGGYNEQFF.

The CDR3 sequence is CASSLSGSRGNEQFF. For the CDR3, the DNA is TGTGCCAGCAGCTTATCCGGGTCCCGAGGGAATGAGCAGTTCTTC. The J gene is TRBJ2-1, the V gene TRBV7-9; TRBD2 might be the D (5 bases). Germline CDR1 and CDR2: SEHNR and FQNEAQ (reference sequence). Trimming pared 2 bases from V and 7 bases from J, leaving 15 bases between. The CDR3 sequence is 15 residues long. Full variable domain (outside the CDR3, taken from reference TRBV7-9 and TRBJ2-1): DTGVSQNPRHKITKRGQNVTFRCDPISEHNRLYWYRQTLGQGPEFLTYFQNEAQLEKSRLLSDRFSAERPKGSFSTLEIQRTEQGDSAMYLCASSLSGSRGNEQFFGPGTRLTVL.

This chain joins TRBV2 and TRBJ2-7; D not resolved. The V and J ends lost 6 bases and 1 base respectively, with 7 bases between them. The CDR3 sequence is 12 residues long. Germline-derived CDR1 and CDR2 are SNHLY and FYNNEI. CDR3 coding DNA: TGTGCCAGCAGCGGAGCTTCCTACGAGCAGTACGTC. It codes for CASSGASYEQYV.

The chain combines TRBV6-2 or TRBV6-3 with TRBJ2-7; TRBD1 might be the D (5 bases). The ends were cut back, 2 bases at V and 4 bases at J, with 18 bases in the middle. The germline gives CDR1 MNHEY, CDR2 SVGEGT. The CDR3 loop spans 16 amino acids. CDR3 in amino acids: CASSYGPSSRGYEQYV. CDR3 sequence (DNA): TGTGCCAGCAGTTACGGGCCGTCATCAAGGGGATACGAGCAGTACGTC.

CDR3 coding DNA: TGTGCCAGCAGTCCAGACAGGGTTGAAAGGGAAAAACTGTTTTTT. Amino acid sequence: CASSPDRVEREKLFF. This chain joins TRBV2 and TRBJ1-4, with TRBD1 identical over 7 bases. The CDR3 spans 15 residues. The V and J ends lost 5 bases and 8 bases, in that order; junction bases with no gene match: 11. Per the germline V gene, CDR1 is SNHLY and CDR2 is FYNNEI.

This rearrangement joins TRBV7-2 to TRBJ1-1; 9 bases map to TRBD1. Germline V gene lookup returns CDR1 SGHTA and CDR2 FQGNSA. With V trimmed by 2 bases and J by 6 bases, 7 bases remained unmatched. The CDR3 is 15 amino acids. The CDR3 is CASSLMGQGTPEAFF. The DNA for the CDR3 is TGTGCCAGCAGCTTAATGGGACAGGGTACCCCTGAAGCTTTCTTT.

The genes are TRBV5-1 and TRBJ2-2; D is unresolved. V dropped 0 bases and J dropped 0 bases, with 6 bases sitting between them. The CDR3 covers 15 residues. CDR1 is SGHRS, CDR2 YFSETQ, per germline. The CDR3 reads CASSLVSSNTGELFF. The CDR3 nucleotides read TGCGCCAGCAGCTTGGTATCTTCGAACACCGGGGAGCTGTTTTTT.

In nucleotides, the CDR3 is TGTGCCAGCAGGTCGGTGGATGAGCAGTTCTTC. Translated: CASRSVDEQFF. The chain combines TRBV3-1 (or the pseudogene TRBV3-2) with TRBJ2-1; D remains ambiguous. The CDR3 has 11 amino acids. Germline CDR1 and CDR2: LGHDT and YNNKEL (reference sequence). V was clipped by 6 bases and J by 8 bases, with 8 bases between them.